These 29 T cell receptor beta chains originate from one sample sequenced in a study of blood T cell repertoires in COVID-19. The assay was immunoSEQ multiplex PCR, and TCRdb's table has in-frame clones only and misses some. Of 90,000 to 130,000 clones listed, approximately 86% are singletons. The specimen sequenced was peripheral blood. These receptors all stem from a man in his forties with acute or convalescent COVID-19.

For the CDR3, the DNA is TGTGCCAGCAGCCTTGGACAGGATCCATTTTCCTACAATGAGCAGTTCTTC. Translation: CASSLGQDPFSYNEQFF. The rearrangement links TRBV27 to TRBJ2-1; TRBD1 agrees at 7 bases. With V trimmed by 6 bases and J by 1 base, 12 bases remained unmatched. From germline, CDR1 is MNHEY and CDR2 SMNVEV (reference sequence). The CDR3 runs 17 residues.

The J gene is TRBJ1-2, the V gene TRBV3-1 (or the pseudogene TRBV3-2); TRBD1 matches at 7 bases. The CDR3 is 13 residues long. Germline CDR1 LGHDT, CDR2 YNNKEL (reference sequence). V dropped 2 bases and J dropped 6; count of bases not matched to a gene: 3. The CDR3 loop reads CASSQKGGHGYTF. Here the CDR3 DNA reads TGTGCCAGCAGCCAAAAAGGGGGCCATGGCTACACCTTC.

The chain carries TRBV18 and TRBJ2-2, with D tentatively TRBD1 (6 bases). The germline V gene encodes CDR1 KGHSH and CDR2 LQKENI. This CDR3 comprises 14 residues. V lost 10 bases and J 6 bases, leaving 18 bases between the germline ends. CDR3 DNA: TGTGCCACTAGTGGGGGCGTTTCCGCCGGGGAGCTGTTTTTT. It codes for CATSGGVSAGELFF.

The V gene is TRBV4-1, the J gene TRBJ2-7; tentative D call: TRBD1 (5 bases). The CDR3 is 14 amino acids. The V end lost 3 bases, the J end lost 6 bases, and 15 bases lay between the germline ends. Germline loops: CDR1 MGHRA, CDR2 YSYEKL. For the CDR3, the DNA is TGCGCCAGCAGCCAGGGGCCCACCGCCAGCGAGCAGTACTTC. The encoded protein is CASSQGPTASEQYF.

The gene calls are TRBV27 and TRBJ1-5; TRBD1 matches 8 bases. Germline V gene lookup returns CDR1 MNHEY and CDR2 SMNVEV (reference sequence). This CDR3 contains 16 residues. V lost 4 bases to trimming and J lost 0 bases; unmatched junction nucleotides: 5. CDR3 nucleotides: TGTGCCAGCAGTTCAGGGGGCGCGTTTAGCAATCAGCCCCAGCATTTT. It translates to CASSSGGAFSNQPQHF.

V usage is TRBV11-2 and J usage is TRBJ2-5, with 8 bases aligning to TRBD2. CDR1 SGHAT and CDR2 FQNNGV come from the germline V gene. V trimming: 1 base; J trimming: 8 bases; junction bases outside the gene matches: 9. CDR3 size: 15 residues. This chain's CDR3 is CASSLVWTSLSTQYF. The DNA of the CDR3 is TGTGCCAGCAGCTTAGTCTGGACTAGCCTTAGCACCCAGTACTTC.

The V and J genes are TRBV14 and TRBJ2-1; 10 bases fit TRBD2. J gave up 4 bases and V 3 bases, and 9 bases lay outside the gene matches. This CDR3 contains 17 residues. Germline V gives CDR1 SGHDN, CDR2 FVKESK. CDR3 sequence (DNA): TGTGCCAGCAGCCAGAGGGGACTAGCGACAGGGTACAATGAGCAGTTCTTC. It encodes CASSQRGLATGYNEQFF.

The V gene is TRBV19, the J gene TRBJ1-2; 9 bases are a match to TRBD1. CDR3 length: 15 residues. Per germline, CDR1 LNHDA and CDR2 SQIVND (reference sequence). The junction had 12 bases not matched to a gene; V was cut back by 7 bases and J by 6 bases. The CDR3 nucleotides read TGTGCCAGTAATTCGAACGGACAGGGGTCGGATGGCTACACCTTC. Amino acid sequence: CASNSNGQGSDGYTF.

This clone was detected a few times. This CDR3 is also generated by other DNA sequences in the sample. This chain's CDR3 is CASSPRQLNTEAFF. In DNA form, the CDR3 reads TGTGCCAGCTCACCTAGACAGTTGAACACTGAAGCTTTCTTT. This chain uses TRBV18 with TRBJ1-1; the D gene is possibly TRBD1 (5 bases). CDR3 length: 14 amino acids. The germline gives CDR1 KGHSH, CDR2 LQKENI. The V end was cut by 3 bases, the J end by 0 bases, with 8 bases between.

The chain employs TRBV5-1 and TRBJ2-7, with 9 positions matching TRBD1. Germline-derived CDR1 and CDR2 are SGHRS and YFSETQ. The CDR3 is 15 amino acids. V was pared by 4 bases and J by 4 bases, with 9 bases of the junction left unmatched. CDR3 protein: CASSHSTGGFYEQYF. The CDR3 DNA is TGCGCCAGCAGCCATTCGACAGGGGGGTTTTACGAGCAGTACTTC.

V usage is TRBV5-1 and J usage is TRBJ2-5, with 8 bases that match TRBD2. Germline-derived CDR1 and CDR2 are SGHRS and YFSETQ. The CDR3 extends over 15 amino acids. V was clipped by 4 bases and J by 5 bases; unmatched bases: 10. This chain's CDR3 is CASSELAVIRETQYF. The CDR3, as DNA: TGCGCCAGCAGCGAACTAGCGGTGATTCGGGAGACCCAGTACTTC.

V is TRBV7-9 and J is TRBJ2-2; TRBD2 matches 10 bases. The CDR3 runs to 18 residues. V lost 1 base and J lost 7; bases outside the gene matches: 12. CDR1 is SEHNR, CDR2 FQNEAQ, per germline (reference sequence). CDR3 sequence reads: CASSLDPPSGSGGGELFF. The CDR3 nucleotides read TGTGCCAGCAGCTTAGATCCCCCTAGCGGGAGCGGAGGCGGGGAGCTGTTTTTT.

The gene calls are TRBV18 and TRBJ1-5; 8 bases line up with TRBD1. The CDR3 loop spans 14 amino acids. CDR1 is KGHSH and CDR2 is LQKENI in the germline V gene. The junction had 4 bases not matched to a gene; V was cut back by 4 bases and J by 5 bases. The CDR3 is CASSLGTGDQPQHF. The CDR3 coding sequence is TGTGCCAGCTCACTGGGGACAGGTGATCAGCCCCAGCATTTT.

V and J are TRBV19 and TRBJ2-2; 10 bases agree with TRBD2. The CDR3 extends over 20 amino acids. The V and J ends lost 3 bases and 1 base, in that order; junction bases with no gene match: 14. CDR1 LNHDA and CDR2 SQIVND come from the germline V gene (reference sequence). The CDR3 DNA is TGTGCCAGTAGTATTCGTTGGCAGGGAACTAGCGGGATGAACACCGGGGAGCTGTTTTTT. This translates into CASSIRWQGTSGMNTGELFF.

By sample fraction, this clone is medium-sized. V is TRBV7-9 and J is TRBJ2-3; 16 bases line up with TRBD2. The V segment lost 5 bases and the J segment 4 bases; nucleotides outside the gene matches: 12. The CDR3 covers 19 residues. Germline assignment: CDR1 SEHNR and CDR2 FQNEAQ (reference sequence). CDR3 in amino acids: CASSEGLAGGRGVADTQYF. For the CDR3, the DNA is TGTGCCAGCAGCGAGGGACTAGCGGGGGGGCGCGGCGTCGCAGATACGCAGTATTTT.

The chain has TRBV14 and TRBJ1-3, with D uncertain. This CDR3 spans 13 amino acids. In germline, CDR1 is SGHDN, CDR2 FVKESK. V was shortened by 1 base and J by 6 bases, with 7 bases between the two germline ends. The CDR3 DNA sequence: TGTGCCAGCAGCCAAGTCTCCCTAAACACCATATATTTT. It codes for CASSQVSLNTIYF.

The chain recombines TRBV29-1 with TRBJ1-1, with D uncertain. Trimming pared 0 bases from V and 4 bases from J, leaving 12 bases between. Germline-derived CDR1 and CDR2 are SQVTM and ANQGSEA. CDR3 length equals 14 residues. The CDR3 region has the DNA TGCAGCGTTGAAGACTGGGCGGAGGCCACTGAAGCTTTCTTT. Its protein is CSVEDWAEATEAFF.

The V call is TRBV30, the J call TRBJ2-2, with TRBD2 as a possible D gene (5 bases). Deletions cut 0 bases from V and 5 bases from J, with 10 bases between. The CDR3 covers 14 residues. Germline CDR1 is GTSNPN and CDR2 is SVGIG (reference sequence). As DNA, the CDR3 is TGTGCCTGGAGTGTACTCGGGGTTACCGGGGAGCTGTTTTTT. Its translation is CAWSVLGVTGELFF.

V gene TRBV21-1 combines with J gene TRBJ2-1; the table names TRBD1, a call not compared with the DNA. TRBV21-1 is a known pseudogene. The CDR3 spans 15 residues. CDR3 residues: CASSKKSEQYNEQFF. CDR3 DNA: TGTGCCAGCAGCAAGAAATCCGAACAGTACAATGAGCAGTTCTTC.

V and J are TRBV6-6 and TRBJ1-4, with unresolved D. Germline assignment: CDR1 MNHNY and CDR2 SVGAGI (reference sequence). CDR3 length: 14 residues. V was clipped by 6 bases and J by 4 bases, with 12 bases between them. For the CDR3, the DNA is TGTGCCAGCAGATTACCACAGCTTAATGAAAAACTGTTTTTT. As protein: CASRLPQLNEKLFF.

The rearrangement joins TRBV29-1 to TRBJ1-1; the match to TRBD1 covers 9 bases. V lost 7 bases and J lost 11; bases outside the gene matches: 8. Per the germline V gene, CDR1 is SQVTM and CDR2 is ANQGSEA. The CDR3 is made up of 11 amino acids. The CDR3: CSAMGTGWAFF. DNA of the CDR3: TGCAGCGCCATGGGGACAGGGTGGGCTTTCTTT.

This rearrangement joins TRBV30 to TRBJ2-3; no clear D. V lost 8 bases and J lost 4, with 19 bases in between. The germline V gene encodes CDR1 GTSNPN and CDR2 SVGIG (reference sequence). The CDR3 length is 14 residues. CDR3 nucleotides: TGTGCCCTGGATCCCACCCCCCTAGCAGATACGCAGTATTTT. Protein sequence: CALDPTPLADTQYF.

This clone was seen once. The V call is TRBV4-1, the J call TRBJ1-6, with unresolved D. Trimming left V 3 bases short and J 11 bases short, with 11 bases between. Germline CDR1 reads MGHRA; CDR2 reads YSYEKL. The CDR3 contains 13 residues. In nucleotides, the CDR3 is TGCGCCAGCAGCCAGGTACAGCAACCACCCCTCCACTTT. As protein: CASSQVQQPPLHF.

The genes are TRBV10-1 and TRBJ2-2, with D perhaps TRBD1 (5 bases). There are 14 residues in the CDR3. Germline CDR1 reads WNHNN; CDR2 reads SYGVQD (reference sequence). V was shortened by 2 bases and J by 6 bases, with 10 bases between the two germline ends. The CDR3 DNA reads as TGCGCCAGCAGTGAGGGCAGGGTGGCCGGGGAGCTGTTTTTT. Its protein product is CASSEGRVAGELFF.

The chain employs TRBV7-2 and TRBJ1-4; 8 positions agree with TRBD1. This CDR3 spans 14 amino acids. Germline values: CDR1 SGHTA, CDR2 FQGNSA. Trimming cost V 4 bases and J 8 bases; bases outside gene matches: 6. The CDR3 DNA sequence: TGTGCCAGCAGCTCGACAGGGGTGGGCGAAAAACTGTTTTTT. Protein: CASSSTGVGEKLFF.

The V call is TRBV6-5, the J call TRBJ1-1; 8 bases fit TRBD1. The CDR3 runs 15 residues. The germline V gene has CDR1 MNHEY and CDR2 SVGAGI. V shed 4 bases and J 1 base; nucleotides not matched to a gene: 5. DNA of the CDR3: TGTGCCAGCAGTTGGACAGGGATTACGAACACTGAAGCTTTCTTT. Residues: CASSWTGITNTEAFF.

V gene TRBV11-2 combines with J gene TRBJ2-7, with 8 bases fitting TRBD1. From germline, CDR1 is SGHAT and CDR2 FQNNGV. Unmatched junction bases numbered 4, after V lost 6 bases and J lost 0 bases. This CDR3 region has 14 residues. CDR3 residues: CASRRDRFSYEQYF. CDR3 nucleotide sequence: TGTGCCAGCAGACGGGACAGGTTCTCCTACGAGCAGTACTTC.

The V and J genes are TRBV10-2 and TRBJ2-1; D possibly corresponds to TRBD2 (6 bases). From germline, CDR1 is WSHSY and CDR2 SAAADI. V lost 2 bases and J lost 9, with 11 bases in between. This CDR3 has 13 residues. The CDR3: CASSEGLAPEQFF. The CDR3 DNA sequence: TGCGCCAGCAGTGAGGGCCTAGCGCCTGAGCAGTTCTTC.

This clone was found a few times. The chain uses TRBV3-1 (or the pseudogene TRBV3-2) and TRBJ1-1, with D maybe TRBD1 (5 bases). The length of the CDR3 is 15 residues. With 1 base removed from V and 1 base from J, the gap between germline ends came to 10 bases. CDR1 is LGHDT, CDR2 YNNKEL, per germline (reference sequence). In DNA, the CDR3 is TGTGCCAGCAGCCAAGGAAAACAGGAGAACACTGAAGCTTTCTTT. It codes for CASSQGKQENTEAFF.